What follows is one T cell receptor (beta chain) and its context. Antigen: not known. Preparing the TCRbeta library involved the use of unique molecular identifiers. TCRdb re-analysed the PCR reads in MiXCR, keeping a single row per CDR3 protein. The table shows hundreds of thousands of distinct CDR3 sequences, with 15% to 20% occurring only once. This CDR3 contains 15 residues. With V trimmed by 4 bases and J by 2 bases, 7 bases remained unmatched. The V gene's germline CDR1 is MNHEY and CDR2 SVGAGI. These data are taken from a study of T-cell reconstitution after alpha-beta-depleted transplantation in children. Regarding the study as a whole: By one year post-transplant, T-cell counts and diversity largely arose from T cells that were newly produced. After transplant, at about two months, alpha-beta T cells were reportedly derived from several hundred expanded graft clones.

This material consisted of PBMCs, mostly from graft donor cells, taken 360 days after TCRalphabeta/CD19-depleted stem cell transplant. This TCR was recovered from a male patient younger than 18 who had a stem cell transplant for acute lymphoblastic leukemia, so the T cells may come from the graft donor. The chain joins TRBV6-5 to TRBJ2-5; the match to TRBD2 covers 7 bases. CDR3: CASSSDWGGQETQYF. As DNA, the CDR3 is TGTGCCAGCAGTTCGGACTGGGGAGGGCAAGAGACCCAGTACTTC.